This T cell receptor beta chain is from a study of T cells in localized non-small cell lung cancer. The study's findings and limits: A median of about 54 of the top 100 tumor clones appeared in adjacent lung, which was paired and uninvolved. Uninvolved adjacent lung showed peak T cell clonality, exceeding tumor.

In the case of this clone: The target antigen is unknown.

TCRdb's table, derived via immunoSEQ multiplex PCR, lists solely in-frame clones and lacks some. The sample records more than 10,000 clones, 28% being singletons. CDR3 size: 13 residues. After removal of 6 bases from V and 5 bases from J, the junction contained 3 bases not matched to a gene. Germline V gives CDR1 MGHDK, CDR2 SYGVNS. The source material was lung tumor tissue, sampled before any cancer treatment. The TCR sequence derives from a female donor older than 55 with stage I lung adenocarcinoma. The chain couples TRBV25-1 to TRBJ1-3; 8 positions match TRBD1. In nucleotides, the CDR3 is TGTGCCAGCAGCGGACAGGGCAGAAACACCATATATTTT. Protein sequence: CASSGQGRNTIYF.